The clone carrying this T cell receptor beta chain showed up many times. Its specificity is unknown. Thyroid surgery had not been preceded by any treatment in any patient. The V gene end was trimmed by 6 bases and the J gene end by 1 base; junction bases not matched to a gene: 0. CDR3 length: 13 residues. Per germline, CDR1 SEHNR and CDR2 FQNEAQ (reference sequence). TCRdb re-called clones from the PCR reads using MiXCR. In the table there are about 41,000 clones, 10% to 12% of which are singletons. The data derive from a study of metastatic and nonmetastatic thyroid tumors. Study-level results: Reportedly, malignant thyroid tumors had significantly higher TCR beta diversity than benign nodules, in blood and tumor.

Sequenced sample: blood. The TCR sequence derives from a female donor with papillary thyroid cancer or a benign thyroid nodule (not recorded which). Some clones in this sample may be carry-over from other donors' samples. V and J are TRBV7-9 and TRBJ1-1, with 9 nucleotides matching TRBD1. The CDR3, as DNA: TGTGCCAGCAGGGGACAGGGGAACACTGAAGCTTTCTTT. Translation gives CASRGQGNTEAFF.